Following are 26 T cell receptor beta chains from one sample sequenced in a study of shared clonotypes between healthy human individuals (dated by TCRdb to between 2020 and 2021). The library was prepared using the immunoSEQ multiplex PCR assay. TCRdb limited this immuneACCESS table to in-frame rearrangements with V and J called. A share of clones is missing; checked studies link under half to unresolved V genes, and the rest is unexplained. Present in this sample are about 560,000 clones, about 80% of which were seen just once. About 12% of the sample is taken by the ten largest. What was sequenced was PBMCs. The receptors derive from a woman aged 40 to 50 in good health. Some clones in this sample may be carry-over from other donors' samples.

The genes are TRBV2 and TRBJ2-7; 9 bases are shared with TRBD2. The CDR3 has 15 residues. Germline CDR1 SNHLY, CDR2 FYNNEI. Trimming cost V 3 bases and J 4 bases; bases outside gene matches: 7. The CDR3: CASSDYLAGRYEQYF. CDR3 bases: TGTGCCAGCAGTGACTACCTAGCGGGACGGTACGAGCAGTACTTC.

Points on this clone: This may come from a read error, since a much larger clone is one base off. This chain links TRBV30 with TRBJ2-7, with D maybe TRBD2 (5 bases). The V end was cut by 3 bases, the J end by 5 bases, with 23 bases between. The CDR3 is made up of 16 amino acids. Germline V lookup: CDR1 GTSNPN, CDR2 SVGIG (reference sequence). CDR3 loop: CAWRGVDRGSGDEQYF. CDR3 nucleotide sequence: TGTGCCTGGAGGGGTGTTGACCGCGGCAGCGGTGACGAGCAGTACTTC. The full variable domain, rest sourced from reference TRBV30 and TRBJ2-7, is SQTIHQWPATLVQPVGSPLSLECTVEGTSNPNLYWYRQAAGRGLQLLFYSVGIGQISSEVPQNLSASRPQDRQFILSSKKLLLSDSGFYLCAWRGVDRGSGDEQYFGPGTRLTVT.

V is TRBV10-1 and J is TRBJ2-7, with D perhaps being TRBD1 or TRBD2 (5 bases each). The CDR3 runs to 15 residues. Trimming left V 3 bases short and J 3 bases short, with 15 bases between. CDR1 is WNHNN and CDR2 is SYGVQD in the germline V gene (reference sequence). The CDR3 nucleotides read TGCGCCAGCAGTGAAGTTGGGGGAGAGAGCTACGAGCAGTACTTC. It yields the protein CASSEVGGESYEQYF.

Remarks on this clone: A read error is the likely source, as a far larger clone sits one nucleotide away. This chain joins TRBV2 and TRBJ2-7, with D perhaps being TRBD1 or TRBD2 (5 bases each). The length of the CDR3 is 13 residues. V was pared by 10 bases and J by 4 bases, with 17 bases between. Germline loops: CDR1 SNHLY, CDR2 FYNNEI. CDR3 in DNA: TGTGCCACGTTCGGGACGCCAAAGTACGAGCAGTACTTC. Its protein product is CATFGTPKYEQYF. Looking up the rest from reference TRBV2 and TRBJ2-7 gives the full variable domain: EPEVTQTPSHQVTQMGQEVILRCVPISNHLYFYWYRQILGQKVEFLVSFYNNEISEKSEIFDDQFSVERPDGSNFTLKIRSTKLEDSAMYFCATFGTPKYEQYFGPGTRLTVT.

This clone was detected ten times or more. Other DNA sequences of this sample code for an identical CDR3. The chain carries TRBV2 and TRBJ1-4; D remains ambiguous. The CDR3 extends over 15 amino acids. V was cut by 7 bases and J by 4 bases, with 16 bases left in between. Per germline, CDR1 SNHLY and CDR2 FYNNEI. The CDR3 spells CASTRRWGINEKLFF. The CDR3 DNA sequence: TGTGCCAGCACCCGAAGGTGGGGAATTAATGAAAAACTGTTTTTT.

This chain connects TRBV2 to TRBJ2-1, with 8 bases that match TRBD2. The CDR3 extends over 17 amino acids. Unmatched junction bases numbered 6, after V lost 2 bases and J lost 0 bases. The germline CDR1 and CDR2 sequences are SNHLY and FYNNEI. CDR3 sequence reads: CASSELSGASSYNEQFF. CDR3 nucleotides: TGTGCCAGCAGTGAACTTAGCGGGGCCAGCTCCTACAATGAGCAGTTCTTC. Drawing the rest from reference TRBV2 and TRBJ2-1, the complete variable domain is EPEVTQTPSHQVTQMGQEVILRCVPISNHLYFYWYRQILGQKVEFLVSFYNNEISEKSEIFDDQFSVERPDGSNFTLKIRSTKLEDSAMYFCASSELSGASSYNEQFFGPGTRLTVL.

The chain employs TRBV2 and TRBJ1-2; D perhaps matches TRBD1 (5 bases). Germline V gives CDR1 SNHLY, CDR2 FYNNEI. The V gene lost 9 bases and the J gene lost 5 bases, with 16 bases spanning the gap. The CDR3 runs to 13 residues. As DNA, the CDR3 is TGTGCCAGGAAGGGGACCGAGAGTTATGGCTACACCTTC. Its protein product is CARKGTESYGYTF.

This clone was seen a handful of times. The genes are TRBV4-1 and TRBJ2-1; D is ambiguous. CDR1 is MGHRA and CDR2 is YSYEKL in the germline V gene. V shed 5 bases and J shed 3 bases, with 11 bases lying between them. The CDR3 spans 14 residues. DNA of the CDR3: TGCGCCAGCAGCATTCGACCCGACTACAATGAGCAGTTCTTC. This translates into CASSIRPDYNEQFF.

The chain joins TRBV14 to TRBJ2-5, with TRBD1 identical over 10 bases. CDR1 and CDR2 (germline): SGHDN, FVKESK. V was pared by 4 bases and J by 5 bases, with 4 bases of the junction left unmatched. The CDR3 contains 14 residues. The CDR3 protein is CASSRDRGQETQYF. As DNA, the CDR3 is TGTGCCAGCAGCCGGGACAGGGGACAGGAGACCCAGTACTTC.

This rearrangement joins TRBV5-1 to TRBJ1-4; no reliable D call. V lost 4 bases to trimming and J lost 0 bases, with 4 bases between them. Germline assignment: CDR1 SGHRS and CDR2 YFSETQ. The CDR3 covers 13 residues. The CDR3 sequence: CASSLATNEKLFF. Here the CDR3 DNA reads TGCGCCAGCAGCCTCGCAACTAATGAAAAACTGTTTTTT.

The V gene is TRBV29-1, the J gene TRBJ1-2; D not certain. Trimming removed 2 bases at V and 4 bases at J, with 11 bases between. This CDR3 region has 13 residues. Germline V gene lookup returns CDR1 SQVTM and CDR2 ANQGSEA. In nucleotides, the CDR3 is TGCAGCGTTGAATCAGCGGGCATCTATGGCTACACCTTC. Translation gives CSVESAGIYGYTF.

This clone was seen more than once but under ten times. The chain couples TRBV5-5 to TRBJ2-5, with 7 bases identical to TRBD1. After removal of 4 bases from V and 3 bases from J, the junction contained 12 bases not matched to a gene. The V gene's germline CDR1 is SGHKS and CDR2 YYEKEE (reference sequence). This CDR3 comprises 16 residues. CDR3 nucleotide sequence: TGTGCCAGCAGCAGGGGACAGAACTATCTCAAAGAGACCCAGTACTTC. Its translation is CASSRGQNYLKETQYF.

The chain joins TRBV7-8 to TRBJ1-5, with D uncertain. V shed 2 bases and J shed 6 bases, with 5 bases lying between them. Germline-derived CDR1 and CDR2 are SGHVS and FQNEAQ. The CDR3 is 12 amino acids. The DNA for the CDR3 is TGTGCCAGCAGCTTACAACTTCAGCCCCAGCATTTT. Translation: CASSLQLQPQHF.

This rearrangement joins TRBV7-9 to TRBJ2-1; tentative D call: TRBD1 (6 bases). The CDR3 totals 12 residues. The V gene's germline CDR1 is SEHNR and CDR2 FQNEAQ (reference sequence). Trimming took 5 bases from V and 9 from J, leaving 11 bases between them. CDR3 nucleotides: TGTGCCAGCAGCCTCACAGGGAGTGAGCAGTTCTTC. This encodes CASSLTGSEQFF.

The chain employs TRBV18 and TRBJ2-2, with D uncertain. The CDR3 has 14 residues. Germline V gives CDR1 KGHSH, CDR2 LQKENI. V was trimmed by 1 base and J by 5 bases, leaving 8 bases between them. As DNA, the CDR3 is TGTGCCAGCTCACCACTCGGGCATACCGGGGAGCTGTTTTTT. Translation gives CASSPLGHTGELFF.

This chain joins TRBV7-9 and TRBJ1-1; TRBD1 might be the D (5 bases). The V end was cut by 1 base, the J end by 1 base, with 16 bases between. CDR1 and CDR2 from the germline V gene are SEHNR and FQNEAQ (reference sequence). There are 17 residues in the CDR3. CDR3 in DNA: TGTGCCAGCAGCTTAGTAGGGTGGACAACCCAGAACACTGAAGCTTTCTTT. This sequence encodes CASSLVGWTTQNTEAFF.

V is TRBV6-5 and J is TRBJ2-5; tentatively, D is TRBD2 (6 bases). V lost 6 bases and J 4 bases, leaving 12 bases between the germline ends. Germline-derived CDR1 and CDR2 are MNHEY and SVGAGI. The CDR3 loop spans 13 amino acids. This CDR3 is CASRLAGRETQYF. CDR3 in DNA: TGTGCCAGCAGGTTGGCGGGAAGAGAGACCCAGTACTTC.

The chain has TRBV19 and TRBJ2-5; TRBD1 matches 7 bases. Germline V gene sequence: CDR1 LNHDA, CDR2 SQIVND (reference sequence). With 10 bases clipped from V and 5 bases from J, the junction kept 10 bases outside the gene matches. The CDR3 runs to 13 residues. CDR3: CATKTQGRETQYF. DNA of the CDR3: TGTGCCACCAAGACACAGGGGCGGGAGACCCAGTACTTC.

This clone turned up a few times. This rearrangement joins TRBV23-1 to TRBJ2-7, with unresolved D. TRBV23-1 is an open reading frame, and its role is uncertain. The CDR3 is 14 amino acids. V was trimmed by 5 bases and J by 2 bases, leaving 13 bases between them. CDR3 sequence: CASSSEGEPYEQYF. The CDR3 nucleotides read TGCGCCAGCAGTTCCGAAGGAGAGCCCTACGAGCAGTACTTC.

The chain is built from TRBV10-3 and TRBJ1-2; D remains unclear. The CDR3 has 14 amino acids. Germline V CDR1 and CDR2: ENHRY, SYGVKD. Trimming took 5 bases from V and 4 from J, leaving 14 bases between them. The CDR3 region has the DNA TGTGCCATCAGTAACCGGACGGAAGTCTATGGCTACACCTTC. It translates to CAISNRTEVYGYTF.

V is TRBV7-6 and J is TRBJ1-2; 9 bases align to TRBD1. The CDR3 is 13 amino acids. CDR1 is SGHVS, CDR2 FNYEAQ, per germline. Trimming cost V 4 bases and J 6 bases; bases outside gene matches: 3. CDR3 region: CASSSYRGHGYTF. Here the CDR3 DNA reads TGTGCCAGCAGCTCCTACAGGGGGCATGGCTACACCTTC.

V is TRBV25-1 and J is TRBJ2-3; unclear D gene. CDR1 MGHDK and CDR2 SYGVNS come from the germline V gene. The CDR3 consists of 13 residues. V was pared by 5 bases and J by 2 bases, with 8 bases between. The DNA of the CDR3 is TGTGCCAGCAGTAGTTGGGCCACAGATACGCAGTATTTT. This codes for CASSSWATDTQYF.

This clone has only one observation. The chain has TRBV5-4 and TRBJ2-3, with D possibly TRBD2 on 5 matching bases. V was shortened by 4 bases and J by 4 bases, with 13 bases between the two germline ends. The CDR3 runs 14 residues. CDR1 is SGHNT and CDR2 is YYREEE in the germline V gene (reference sequence). CDR3 in DNA: TGTGCCAGCAGCCTCCTAGCTTGGCCAGATACGCAGTATTTT. Translated: CASSLLAWPDTQYF.

The J gene is TRBJ2-2, the V gene TRBV30; D unclear. CDR1 is GTSNPN and CDR2 is SVGIG in the germline V gene (reference sequence). This CDR3 contains 13 residues. V shed 2 bases and J shed 9 bases, with 13 bases lying between them. CDR3 loop: CAWSRLVGRELFF. CDR3 sequence (DNA): TGTGCCTGGAGTAGGTTGGTTGGTAGGGAGCTGTTTTTT.

This rearrangement joins TRBV28 to TRBJ1-4; D is ambiguous. The length of the CDR3 is 14 residues. CDR1 and CDR2 from the germline V gene are MDHEN and SYDVKM. V gave up 5 bases and J gave up 0 bases, with 7 bases separating them. Written as DNA, the CDR3 is TGTGCCAGCAGTGGCGGTTCAACTAATGAAAAACTGTTTTTT. Amino acid sequence: CASSGGSTNEKLFF.

The chain joins TRBV5-5 to TRBJ2-2, with TRBD2 matching 10 bases. Germline assignment: CDR1 SGHKS and CDR2 YYEKEE (reference sequence). Germline trimming cut 4 bases from V and 7 bases from J; bases unmatched to any gene: 10. This CDR3 spans 16 amino acids. The CDR3 sequence is CASSVKREGLVGELFF. In nucleotides, the CDR3 is TGTGCCAGCAGCGTGAAGCGGGAGGGCCTTGTCGGGGAGCTGTTTTTT.